The following is a TCR beta chain sequence with its context. Its antigen specificity is not known. No much larger clonotype is one base removed from it; base qualities were not supplied. This specimen comes from a study of blood T cell repertoires in COVID-19 (dated by TCRdb to 2020 to 2021). Study-wide context: Collaborator samples came from the United States, Italy and Spain and covered acute and convalescent phases of COVID-19. Samples came from the ongoing ImmuneRACE study (first 160 participants) plus 1,254 subjects from 6 global collaborators. The sample metadata nearly always contained a de-identified subject ID, COVID-19 status, age in years and sex. The prospective study material was composed of cDNA or gDNA derived from T cells, B-cell-depleted T cells, or PBMCs. The repertoires were released in a freely available public database intended as a resource for research on the immune response to SARS-CoV-2. Where HLA class I and class II types were available, the types were taken from metadata supplied by the sample provider, not from assay-based typing. Subjects who had been exposed to COVID-19, were actively infected with it, or had recovered from it provided the deeply sampled blood TCRbeta repertoires that made up the dataset. Broader findings and caveats from the paper: The quantity of clinical and demographic metadata differed by source and by participant and was supplied without curation.

Participants in the prospective study were aged roughly 18 to 95 years, lived in 20 to 30 United States geographic areas, and enrolled through a virtual design. To assign participants to cohorts, the prospective study relied on clinical history that participants themselves reported in a screening survey and a study questionnaire. Recovered participants in ImmuneRACE Cohort 3 were defined as having two consecutive negative NP/OP PCR tests, clearance from a healthcare professional, or resolution of symptoms. In the prospective study, whole blood, serum and a nasopharyngeal or oropharyngeal swab were collected from each participant by mobile phlebotomists. Prospective study participants could optionally give additional blood draws and questionnaires over an approximately two-month period. Before DNA extraction, blood samples from the prospective study were shipped at room temperature or frozen. TCRbeta CDR3 regions were amplified from genomic DNA by means of the immunoSEQ Assay, a bias-controlled multiplex PCR. From the authors' description of their analysis: The number of nucleated cells in each sample was estimated by amplification of reference gene primers within the assay. Sequence reads were collapsed and filtered to measure the absolute abundance of every unique TCRbeta CDR3 rearrangement. For each sample, productive Simpson clonality was calculated as the square root of Simpson's diversity index across productive rearrangements. The clones in this table, taken by TCRdb from immuneACCESS, are in-frame only. Not every clone is retained; where verified, under half of the shortfall comes from an unresolved V gene, and the cause of the rest is unknown. For V, J and clone size, that table is used; D and trimming come from the DNA. The sample data list 180,000 or so clones, and approximately 88% of these were observed just once. Approximately 13% of the sample is in the top ten clones.

The CDR3 starts with the cysteine, ends with the phenylalanine, and has 14 residues. The entry retains the CDR3 DNA only, 42 bases that are in frame from base 1. V is pared back by 0 bases and J by 4 bases, with 9 bases lying between the germline termini. CDR1 and CDR2 are read off the germline V gene as SGHRS and YFSETQ. The TCR was taken from a woman aged 55-69 years who had recovered from COVID-19. The chain was built from TRBV5-1 and TRBJ2-3; the D segment could be TRBD2, given 5 matching bases. Sequencing input: PBMCs or T cells enriched from blood (not recorded which). The DNA sequence is TGCGCCAGCAGCTTGGACGGAGGCGCAGATACGCAGTATTTT. Its protein is CASSLDGGADTQYF.